The 8 T cell receptor beta chains listed next were all sequenced from one sample in a study of blood T cells in healthy people across ages. A second PCR, run for about 7 to 11 cycles, used a sample-barcoded 5' primer plus a J-beta primer mix. A single record per CDR3 protein comes from TCRdb applying MiXCR to the 5' RACE reads. The data show about 650,000 distinct CDR3 sequences, 45% to 60% seen once. The source material was blood. All receptors come from a woman of 80 years or more in good health.

This clonotype has a count of ten or more. V usage is TRBV6-5 and J usage is TRBJ2-3; a possible D gene is TRBD2 (5 bases). V lost 4 bases and J lost 6, with 17 bases in between. CDR3 length: 15 amino acids. Per the germline V gene, CDR1 is MNHEY and CDR2 is SVGAGI. The CDR3 region has the DNA TGTGCCAGCAGTTGGAGAGCCCAGAAGCGGGATACGCAGTATTTT. Translated, it gives CASSWRAQKRDTQYF.

This chain links TRBV11-2 with TRBJ2-2, with unresolved D. Germline V CDR1 and CDR2: SGHAT, FQNNGV. This CDR3 comprises 14 residues. V gave up 0 bases and J gave up 3 bases, with 5 bases separating them. CDR3 amino acids: CASSLDWDTGELFF. The CDR3 DNA reads TGTGCCAGCAGCTTAGATTGGGACACCGGGGAGCTGTTTTTT.

The V gene is TRBV3-1, the J gene TRBJ1-1; D ambiguous. CDR1 is LGHDT, CDR2 YNNKEL, per germline (reference sequence). The CDR3 is made up of 12 amino acids. Deletions cut 1 base from V and 11 bases from J, with 11 bases between. The CDR3 DNA sequence: TGTGCCAGCAGCCAAGCCGCCCGAGGGGCTTTCTTT. It yields the protein CASSQAARGAFF.

The chain combines TRBV12-3 or TRBV12-4 with TRBJ2-7; no firm D call. The J call is uncertain, as TRBJ2-4 better fits the DNA end. CDR3 length equals 12 residues. This chain's CDR3 is CSGSSLRNIQYF. Written as DNA, the CDR3 is TGTTCCGGCAGTTCTCTACGAAACATTCAGTACTTC.

This clonotype was counted once. This chain links TRBV3-1 with TRBJ1-4, with D tentatively TRBD1 (6 bases). Looked up from germline, CDR1 is LGHDT and CDR2 is YNNKEL (reference sequence). V lost 5 bases to trimming and J lost 1 base, with 8 bases between them. This CDR3 region has 14 residues. The chain's CDR3 is CASSLTGTNEKLFF. The DNA of the CDR3 is TGTGCCAGCAGCTTGACAGGAACTAATGAAAAACTGTTTTTT.

This clonotype was seen more than once but under ten times. V is TRBV7-8 and J is TRBJ1-2; perhaps TRBD1 as D (6 bases). The germline CDR1 and CDR2 sequences are SGHVS and FQNEAQ. The CDR3 contains 14 residues. V gave up 1 base and J gave up 8 bases, with 14 bases separating them. For the CDR3, the DNA is TGTGCCAGCAGCTTAGAACAGGGAATGACGGGCTACACCTTC. Amino acid sequence: CASSLEQGMTGYTF. Variable domain in full (rest from reference TRBV7-8 and TRBJ1-2): GAGVSQSPRYKVAKRGQDVALRCDPISGHVSLFWYQQALGQGPEFLTYFQNEAQLDKSGLPSDRFFAERPEGSVSTLKIQRTQQEDSAVYLCASSLEQGMTGYTFGSGTRLTVV.

The chain joins TRBV20-1 to TRBJ2-3, with TRBD2 as a possible D gene (6 bases). CDR3 size: 17 residues. Trimming left V 3 bases short and J 4 bases short, with 23 bases between. Germline loops: CDR1 DFQATT, CDR2 SNEGSKA (reference sequence). CDR3 nucleotides: TGCAGTGCTAGGTTAATCAGCGAACCCACGGGGGCAGATACGCAGTATTTT. Translated, it gives CSARLISEPTGADTQYF.

This clonotype was recorded at least ten times. The chain uses TRBV2 and TRBJ2-1; 9 positions match TRBD2. The CDR3 is made up of 15 amino acids. With 6 bases clipped from V and 6 bases from J, the junction kept 9 bases outside the gene matches. Germline V gene sequence: CDR1 SNHLY, CDR2 FYNNEI. As DNA, the CDR3 is TGTGCCAGCAGCCTTCTAGCGGGGAGAGGCAATGAGCAGTTCTTC. Translated: CASSLLAGRGNEQFF.